This T cell receptor beta chain was sequenced in a study of cytomegalovirus exposure and HLA in healthy donors. This clone was detected once. Amplification used 60 Vbeta primers and 13 Jbeta primers. Profiling relied on immunoSEQ multiplex PCR, and the TCRdb table lists in-frame clones only, not all of them. The profile shows 150,000 or so clones, 80% to 85% of them singletons. The CDR3 spans 15 residues. Germline V CDR1 and CDR2: SGHDT, YYEEEE. Trimming took 2 bases from V and 3 from J; bases not matched to a gene: 8. The source is a male donor in good health and CMV-seropositive. The chain combines TRBV5-6 with TRBJ2-7; 7 bases align to TRBD1. Sequencing was performed on PBMCs. CDR3 in DNA: TGTGCCAGCAGCTTCCGACAGGGAAGCATCTACGAGCAGTACTTC. Translated, it gives CASSFRQGSIYEQYF.